The 21 T cell receptor beta chains below come from one sample, sequenced in a study of T cell repertoires in cytomegalovirus infection. TCRdb recomputed calls from the reads with MiXCR, one row per CDR3 protein. This sample has about 740,000 distinct CDR3 sequences, with approximately 34% found just once. The specimen was PBMCs. These receptors came from a human donor in good health (CMV status not recorded). Some clones in this sample may be carry-over from other donors' samples.

The chain links TRBV12-3 or TRBV12-4 to TRBJ2-1; the D gene is possibly TRBD2 (6 bases). The CDR3 sequence is 18 residues long. V was pared by 3 bases and J by 4 bases, with 22 bases between. The CDR3 spells CASSFLGPEGRGYNEQFF. In DNA form, the CDR3 reads TGTGCCAGCAGTTTTCTTGGACCGGAGGGCCGAGGGTACAATGAGCAGTTCTTC.

This clonotype was seen more than once but under ten times. The chain combines TRBV4-2 with TRBJ2-1, with D perhaps being TRBD1 or TRBD2 (5 bases each). Looked up from germline, CDR1 is LGHNA and CDR2 is YNFKEQ. The length of the CDR3 is 14 residues. Trimming left V 0 bases short and J 8 bases short, with 11 bases between. Written as DNA, the CDR3 is TGTGCCAGCAGCCAAGATCGGGACCATCATGAGCAGTTCTTC. Its translation: CASSQDRDHHEQFF.

The V call is TRBV28, the J call TRBJ1-5, with TRBD1 matching 10 bases. After removal of 3 bases from V and 2 bases from J, the junction contained 4 bases not matched to a gene. The germline CDR1 and CDR2 sequences are MDHEN and SYDVKM. This CDR3 contains 16 residues. The CDR3 DNA is TGTGCCAGCAGTTTTGGAGGACAGGGGGGCAATCAGCCCCAGCATTTT. Translation gives CASSFGGQGGNQPQHF.

This clonotype was counted only a few times. V is TRBV28 and J is TRBJ1-5; D is undetermined. CDR1 and CDR2 (germline): MDHEN, SYDVKM. V gave up 6 bases and J gave up 2 bases, with 8 bases separating them. The CDR3 runs 13 residues. Written as DNA, the CDR3 is TGTGCCAGCAGGCCCCCAGGCAATCAGCCCCAGCATTTT. Protein: CASRPPGNQPQHF.

The chain has TRBV28 and TRBJ1-3; tentative D call: TRBD1 (5 bases). CDR1 and CDR2 from the germline V gene are MDHEN and SYDVKM. The CDR3 contains 16 residues. Trimming shortened V by 4 bases and J by 0 bases, and 13 bases separated the two germline ends. The CDR3 DNA reads as TGTGCCAGCAGTTCCCTGGGGGGGGGCTCTGGAAACACCATATATTTT. Translation gives CASSSLGGGSGNTIYF.

The chain combines TRBV6-8 with TRBJ2-4, with 7 bases identical to TRBD2. CDR3 size: 16 residues. Germline CDR1 MNHGY, CDR2 SAAAGT. Germline trimming cut 5 bases from V and 3 bases from J; bases unmatched to any gene: 10. The CDR3 nucleotides read TGTGCCAGCAGTGGCCCGAAACAGCGGGGCAAAAACATTCAGTACTTC. Its translation: CASSGPKQRGKNIQYF.

The V gene is TRBV29-1, the J gene TRBJ1-1; 11 bases align to TRBD1. V lost 8 bases, J lost 0 bases, and 5 bases stayed unmatched. The germline CDR1 and CDR2 sequences are SQVTM and ANQGSEA. The CDR3 loop spans 14 amino acids. DNA of the CDR3: TGCAGCACCGGACAGGGGGCGATGAACACTGAAGCTTTCTTT. It codes for CSTGQGAMNTEAFF.

The V gene is TRBV10-3, the J gene TRBJ1-5; the D is unclear. Germline CDR1 reads ENHRY; CDR2 reads SYGVKD. The V gene lost 4 bases and the J gene lost 0 bases, with 10 bases spanning the gap. The CDR3 extends over 15 amino acids. The CDR3 here is CAISAAGDSNQPQHF. Written as DNA, the CDR3 is TGTGCCATCAGTGCAGCGGGAGATAGCAATCAGCCCCAGCATTTT.

This clonotype occurred a few times. This chain links TRBV6-6 with TRBJ2-4; a weak D match, TRBD1 (6 bases). CDR1 is MNHNY and CDR2 is SVGAGI in the germline V gene (reference sequence). Trimming cost V 2 bases and J 1 base, with 18 bases left between them. The CDR3 totals 18 residues. The CDR3 DNA reads as TGTGCCAGCAGTTACCCTAGACAGGCCACTGGGGCCAAAAACATTCAGTACTTC. Protein product: CASSYPRQATGAKNIQYF.

The gene calls are TRBV2 and TRBJ2-5; no definite D call. The ends were cut back, 9 bases at V and 2 bases at J, with 19 bases in the middle. The CDR3 loop spans 15 amino acids. CDR1 and CDR2 from the germline V gene are SNHLY and FYNNEI. The CDR3 spells CASHPPPWAQETQYF. In DNA, the CDR3 is TGTGCCAGTCACCCCCCCCCGTGGGCTCAAGAGACCCAGTACTTC.

This chain joins TRBV11-2 and TRBJ2-2; 15 positions agree with TRBD2. Germline loops: CDR1 SGHAT, CDR2 FQNNGV. Losses at the gene ends were 3 bases for V and 5 bases for J; bases not matched to a gene: 7. This CDR3 spans 18 amino acids. CDR3 in DNA: TGTGCCAGCAGCTTGGGACTAGCGGGGGGATTTGGTACCGGGGAGCTGTTTTTT. It specifies CASSLGLAGGFGTGELFF.

As for this clonotype: Germline and junction disagree at one end, which may indicate a read error. The genes are TRBV4-2 and TRBJ1-2; no clear D gene. Germline V gives CDR1 LGHNA, CDR2 YNFKEQ. CDR3 length equals 14 residues. CDR3 region: CASSQDSPDPGAFF. The CDR3 nucleotides read TGTGCCAGCAGCCAAGACTCGCCGGATCCCGGAGCTTTCTTC.

The chain is built from TRBV25-1 and TRBJ2-3; D is uncertain. This CDR3 contains 15 residues. Trimming took off 2 bases at V and 2 bases at J, with 11 bases between the two ends. Per the germline V gene, CDR1 is MGHDK and CDR2 is SYGVNS. DNA for the CDR3: TGTGCCAGCAGTGAAGAAGGAGTAACCACAGATACGCAGTATTTT. Translation: CASSEEGVTTDTQYF.

Comments on this clonotype: The germline gene is not matched at one end of the junction; a read error may be the cause. V and J are TRBV6-2 or TRBV6-3 and TRBJ2-7; perhaps TRBD1 as D (5 bases). The CDR3 contains 14 residues. Germline V gene lookup returns CDR1 MNHEY and CDR2 SVGEGT. The CDR3, as DNA: TGTGCCAGAAGTTATGGCAGGGAAAGGGGTGAGCAGTACTTC. It is translated as CARSYGRERGEQYF.

This clonotype has a count of ten or more. The chain combines TRBV7-9 with TRBJ2-7; weak D call: TRBD1 (5 bases). The CDR3 has 14 amino acids. CDR1 SEHNR and CDR2 FQNEAQ come from the germline V gene (reference sequence). Trimming left V 2 bases short and J 2 bases short, with 10 bases between. CDR3 loop: CASSLTSTAYEQYF. CDR3 DNA sequence: TGTGCCAGCAGCTTAACATCGACAGCCTACGAGCAGTACTTC.

This chain joins TRBV12-3 or TRBV12-4 and TRBJ2-7; D not resolved. CDR3 size: 14 residues. V gave up 3 bases and J gave up 3 bases, with 12 bases separating them. The CDR3 loop is CASSFGQDDYEQYF. The CDR3 nucleotides are TGTGCCAGCAGTTTTGGGCAGGACGACTACGAGCAGTACTTC.

The sample holds a few counts of this clonotype. V is TRBV28 and J is TRBJ2-7; 8 bases match TRBD1. The CDR3 contains 14 residues. V shed 7 bases and J 7 bases; nucleotides not matched to a gene: 12. CDR1 is MDHEN, CDR2 SYDVKM, per germline. Here the CDR3 reads CASTDRVGNREQYF. The CDR3 nucleotides are TGTGCCAGCACGGACAGGGTGGGGAATAGGGAGCAGTACTTC.

This clonotype has at least ten counts. The rearrangement uses TRBV7-9 and TRBJ2-7, with 7 bases identical to TRBD2. J was trimmed by 7 bases and V by 0 bases; bases with no gene match: 0. CDR1 and CDR2 from the germline V gene are SEHNR and FQNEAQ (reference sequence). CDR3 length equals 12 residues. CDR3 bases: TGTGCCAGCAGCTTAGCGGGGGGGGAGCAGTACTTC. Translated, it gives CASSLAGGEQYF.

The table lists this clonotype with a count of one. The chain employs TRBV6-8 and TRBJ2-2, with unresolved D. Per the germline V gene, CDR1 is MNHGY and CDR2 is SAAAGT. The germline V and J ends were trimmed by 6 bases and 3 bases, with 8 bases remaining between them. The CDR3 runs 13 residues. The CDR3 protein is CASRNEYTGELFF. The CDR3 bases are TGTGCCAGCAGAAACGAGTACACCGGGGAGCTGTTTTTT.

V usage is TRBV7-2 and J usage is TRBJ1-2; perhaps TRBD1 as D (5 bases). This CDR3 contains 15 residues. Germline CDR1 reads SGHTA; CDR2 reads FQGNSA. V gave up 0 bases and J gave up 9 bases, with 17 bases separating them. The CDR3 protein is CASSLANRDAVSYTF. Here the CDR3 DNA reads TGTGCCAGCAGCTTAGCGAATAGGGACGCTGTGAGCTACACCTTC.

The chain couples TRBV4-1 to TRBJ2-7, with a weak D call TRBD1 (5 bases). CDR1 and CDR2 from the germline V gene are MGHRA and YSYEKL. The CDR3 runs 15 residues. The ends were cut back, 0 bases at V and 2 bases at J, with 11 bases in the middle. The CDR3 loop reads CASSQETATTYEQYF. The CDR3 coding sequence is TGCGCCAGCAGCCAAGAGACAGCAACCACCTACGAGCAGTACTTC.